The present TCR beta chain was sequenced within a study of control samples from healthy donors and cancer patients. Measured with immunoSEQ multiplex PCR; TCRdb has only the in-frame clones, and not every one. The table includes nearly 35,000 clones, about 94% detected once. This clonotype was obtained from a middle-aged man with colorectal cancer. The sample was PBMCs.

The CDR3 nucleotides read TGTGCCAGTAGAGACTCGGGACTATACTCAGAGACCCAGTACTTC. Its translation: CASRDSGLYSETQYF. The chain combines TRBV19 with TRBJ2-5; 7 bases are shared with TRBD2. Per the germline V gene, CDR1 is LNHDA and CDR2 is SQIVND (reference sequence). Trimming at V came to 6 bases and at J to 4 bases, leaving 11 bases not matched to a gene. The CDR3 extends over 15 amino acids.